A single sample gave rise to the 27 T cell receptor beta chains below, sequenced in a study of blood T cell repertoires in COVID-19. Sequenced by immunoSEQ multiplex PCR; TCRdb stores in-frame clones only, minus some. The table includes hundreds of thousands of clones, 83% detected once. Source material: PBMCs or T cells enriched from blood (not recorded which). The receptors derive from a middle-aged woman who had been exposed to COVID-19.

This sequence joins TRBV6-1 and TRBJ2-3, with D possibly being TRBD2 (5 bases). CDR3 length equals 14 residues. Germline V CDR1 and CDR2: MNHNS, SASEGT. V dropped 5 bases and J dropped 0 bases, with 9 bases sitting between them. The CDR3 protein is CASSSRGSTDTQYF. CDR3 sequence (DNA): TGTGCCAGCAGTTCACGGGGTAGCACAGATACGCAGTATTTT.

CDR3: CASSAVYEQYF. CDR3 bases: TGTGCCAGCAGTGCGGTCTACGAGCAGTACTTC. The J gene is TRBJ2-7, the V gene TRBV25-1; no clear D. Germline loops: CDR1 MGHDK, CDR2 SYGVNS. The CDR3 contains 11 residues. V was cut by 4 bases and J by 3 bases, with 4 bases left in between.

This rearrangement joins TRBV7-2 to TRBJ1-2, with TRBD1 matching 7 bases. CDR1 SGHTA and CDR2 FQGNSA come from the germline V gene. The CDR3 extends over 15 amino acids. V trimming: 5 bases; J trimming: 0 bases; junction bases outside the gene matches: 6. The CDR3 DNA follows: TGTGCCAGCAGCACCCGGACAGGATCTAACTATGGCTACACCTTC. It is translated as CASSTRTGSNYGYTF.

This clone was recorded only once. The chain joins TRBV5-6 to TRBJ2-5; 10 nucleotides align to TRBD2. There are 16 residues in the CDR3. Per germline, CDR1 SGHDT and CDR2 YYEEEE. The trim removed 1 base at V and 5 bases at J, leaving 8 bases unmatched. In DNA form, the CDR3 reads TGTGCCAGCAGCTTGAGTAGCGGGGGGTTAGGGGAGACCCAGTACTTC. Residues: CASSLSSGGLGETQYF. The full variable domain, with the rest looked up from reference TRBV5-6 and TRBJ2-5, is DAGVTQSPTHLIKTRGQQVTLRCSPKSGHDTVSWYQQALGQGPQFIFQYYEEEERQRGNFPDRFSGHQFPNYSSELNVNALLLGDSALYLCASSLSSGGLGETQYFGPGTRLLVL.

This clone was detected only once. This sequence joins TRBV5-4 and TRBJ1-1; the D gene is possibly TRBD1 (5 bases). The ends were cut back, 4 bases at V and 4 bases at J, with 8 bases in the middle. CDR1 is SGHNT, CDR2 YYREEE, per germline (reference sequence). This CDR3 spans 12 amino acids. The CDR3 sequence: CASSPDITEAFF. In DNA, the CDR3 is TGTGCCAGCAGCCCGGACATCACTGAAGCTTTCTTT.

This clone was detected a few times. The rearrangement joins TRBV18 to TRBJ1-2; 9 bases are a match to TRBD1. The trim removed 0 bases at V and 4 bases at J, leaving 6 bases unmatched. The germline V gene encodes CDR1 KGHSH and CDR2 LQKENI. The CDR3 runs to 16 residues. The CDR3 region has the DNA TGTGCCAGCTCACCACCCGGGACAGGGTACAGCTATGGCTACACCTTC. It is translated as CASSPPGTGYSYGYTF.

The rearrangement links TRBV9 to TRBJ2-2; 9 bases match TRBD2. This CDR3 is built from 16 residues. Per the germline V gene, CDR1 is SGDLS and CDR2 is YYNGEE. V shed 3 bases and J 1 base; nucleotides not matched to a gene: 4. The CDR3 coding sequence is TGTGCCAGCAGCGCCAGCGGGGGGCAGAACACCGGGGAGCTGTTTTTT. It codes for CASSASGGQNTGELFF.

The CDR3 DNA reads TGTGCCAGCAGCTCTAGACCCGCCGGGACAGGGGCAAATTCACCCCTCCACTTT. Translation: CASSSRPAGTGANSPLHF. V gene TRBV11-2 combines with J gene TRBJ1-6; 10 nucleotides align to TRBD1. CDR1 is SGHAT, CDR2 FQNNGV, per germline. The ends lost 4 bases at V and 7 bases at J; junction bases unmatched: 13. The length of the CDR3 is 18 residues.

V and J are TRBV7-2 and TRBJ2-1, with 8 positions matching TRBD2. This CDR3 spans 14 amino acids. The V and J ends lost 6 bases and 6 bases, in that order; junction bases with no gene match: 7. Per the germline V gene, CDR1 is SGHTA and CDR2 is FQGNSA. As DNA, the CDR3 is TGTGCCAGCAGGGCGGCGGGACTAGTCAATGAGCAGTTCTTC. This translates into CASRAAGLVNEQFF.

The V call is TRBV3-1 (or the pseudogene TRBV3-2), the J call TRBJ1-3; TRBD1 aligns across 8 bases. CDR3 length equals 18 residues. Losses at the gene ends were 4 bases for V and 3 bases for J; bases not matched to a gene: 14. Germline CDR1 is LGHDT and CDR2 is YNNKEL (reference sequence). This CDR3 is CASSRRGAGGDDGNTIYF. The DNA of the CDR3 is TGTGCCAGCAGCCGACGGGGAGCAGGGGGCGATGATGGAAACACCATATATTTT.

The chain recombines TRBV7-2 with TRBJ2-5; the D gene is possibly TRBD2 (6 bases). The germline gives CDR1 SGHTA, CDR2 FQGNSA. Trimming left V 5 bases short and J 4 bases short, with 17 bases between. The CDR3 length is 15 residues. The CDR3, as DNA: TGTGCCAGCAGCAAATCTTGGGACTTAATAGAGACCCAGTACTTC. Translation: CASSKSWDLIETQYF.

The rearrangement joins TRBV7-2 to TRBJ1-2, with D unresolved. The CDR3 extends over 13 amino acids. V lost 1 base to trimming and J lost 5 bases, with 8 bases between them. Germline assignment: CDR1 SGHTA and CDR2 FQGNSA. The CDR3 bases are TGTGCCAGCAGCTTAGGGCCAGTTTATGGCTACACCTTC. Translated: CASSLGPVYGYTF.

The CDR3 protein is CASSEVRSNQPQHF. The CDR3 nucleotides are TGTGCCAGCAGTGAAGTACGGAGCAATCAGCCCCAGCATTTT. The rearrangement links TRBV6-1 to TRBJ1-5; D ambiguous. Trimming cost V 1 base and J 1 base, with 5 bases left between them. The germline gives CDR1 MNHNS, CDR2 SASEGT. The CDR3 loop spans 14 amino acids.

The rearrangement uses TRBV5-1 and TRBJ2-5; 11 bases fit TRBD2. This CDR3 is built from 16 residues. J lost 4 bases, V lost 5 bases, and 10 bases had no gene match. From germline, CDR1 is SGHRS and CDR2 YFSETQ. The CDR3 loop reads CASSVLAGGAPETQYF. Here the CDR3 DNA reads TGCGCCAGCAGTGTCCTAGCGGGGGGAGCTCCAGAGACCCAGTACTTC.

The chain's CDR3 is CATREPGGAQGYTF. The DNA of the CDR3 is TGTGCCACCAGGGAGCCAGGGGGCGCGCAGGGCTACACCTTC. The chain couples TRBV24-1 to TRBJ1-2; 8 bases agree with TRBD1. From germline, CDR1 is KGHDR and CDR2 SFDVKD. After removal of 7 bases from V and 8 bases from J, the junction contained 11 bases not matched to a gene. CDR3 length: 14 residues.

J is TRBJ1-2 and V is TRBV19; D gene uncertain. The germline V and J ends were trimmed by 0 bases and 7 bases, with 12 bases remaining between them. CDR1 is LNHDA, CDR2 SQIVND, per germline (reference sequence). The length of the CDR3 is 14 residues. The CDR3 DNA sequence: TGTGCCAGTAGTATAGAAGGGTTCGGGAGTGGCTACACCTTC. This gives the protein CASSIEGFGSGYTF. The variable domain in full, with the rest retrieved from reference TRBV19 and TRBJ1-2, is DGGITQSPKYLFRKEGQNVTLSCEQNLNHDAMYWYRQDPGQGLRLIYYSQIVNDFQKGDIAEGYSVSREKKESFPLTVTSAQKNPTAFYLCASSIEGFGSGYTFGSGTRLTVV.

The V call is TRBV5-1, the J call TRBJ1-1, with D maybe TRBD1 (5 bases). The CDR3 is 14 residues long. From germline, CDR1 is SGHRS and CDR2 YFSETQ. Trimming took off 0 bases at V and 3 bases at J, with 9 bases between the two ends. CDR3 region: CASSLGGEDTEAFF. CDR3 in DNA: TGCGCCAGCAGCTTGGGAGGGGAGGACACTGAAGCTTTCTTT.

The V gene is TRBV3-1 (or the pseudogene TRBV3-2), the J gene TRBJ2-5, with 11 bases matching TRBD2. The CDR3 spans 16 residues. V lost 1 base and J lost 4; bases outside the gene matches: 5. Germline CDR1 reads LGHDT; CDR2 reads YNNKEL (reference sequence). In DNA, the CDR3 is TGTGCCAGCAGCCAAGGCCCTAGCGGGGGGTCAGAGACCCAGTACTTC. Translating it yields CASSQGPSGGSETQYF.

This chain links TRBV5-5 with TRBJ2-3; a possible D gene is TRBD2 (5 bases). Germline values: CDR1 SGHKS, CDR2 YYEKEE (reference sequence). V lost 4 bases to trimming and J lost 1 base, with 10 bases between them. The CDR3 runs 14 residues. The CDR3, as DNA: TGTGCCAGCAGCCGGACTCAGCGCACAGATACGCAGTATTTT. Translating it yields CASSRTQRTDTQYF.

This sequence joins TRBV6-5 and TRBJ2-7; TRBD1 agrees at 7 bases. The V gene's germline CDR1 is MNHEY and CDR2 SVGAGI. The CDR3 length is 14 residues. V lost 5 bases and J lost 7; bases outside the gene matches: 11. The CDR3 DNA follows: TGTGCCAGCAGTCCCTACAGGGGTCATGCGGAGCAGTACTTC. This gives the protein CASSPYRGHAEQYF.

The genes are TRBV5-1 and TRBJ1-4, with 8 bases fitting TRBD1. The CDR3 runs 18 residues. The V gene's germline CDR1 is SGHRS and CDR2 YFSETQ. The ends lost 1 base at V and 3 bases at J; junction bases unmatched: 11. The CDR3 is CASSLIPLTQGANEKLFF. CDR3 DNA: TGCGCCAGCAGCTTGATCCCCCTAACACAGGGGGCTAATGAAAAACTGTTTTTT.

V and J are TRBV19 and TRBJ1-2; 11 nucleotides line up with TRBD1. The V gene's germline CDR1 is LNHDA and CDR2 SQIVND (reference sequence). The CDR3 consists of 17 residues. Trimming cost V 6 bases and J 2 bases; bases outside gene matches: 11. DNA for the CDR3: TGTGCCAGTAGCCTTGGACAGGGGGCAACTCTCAACTATGGCTACACCTTC. Translated, it gives CASSLGQGATLNYGYTF.

The chain employs TRBV30 and TRBJ2-2, with a tentative D call TRBD1 (6 bases). From germline, CDR1 is GTSNPN and CDR2 SVGIG (reference sequence). The germline V and J ends were trimmed by 6 bases and 6 bases, with 17 bases remaining between them. The length of the CDR3 is 14 residues. The CDR3 sequence is CACGVGASPGELFF. The CDR3 DNA is TGTGCCTGCGGAGTGGGGGCGAGTCCCGGGGAGCTGTTTTTT. The full variable domain, rest sourced from reference TRBV30 and TRBJ2-2, is SQTIHQWPATLVQPVGSPLSLECTVEGTSNPNLYWYRQAAGRGLQLLFYSVGIGQISSEVPQNLSASRPQDRQFILSSKKLLLSDSGFYLCACGVGASPGELFFGEGSRLTVL.

The V and J genes are TRBV18 and TRBJ1-2, with D possibly being TRBD1 (5 bases). The V end lost 2 bases, the J end lost 0 bases, and 7 bases lay between the germline ends. The CDR3 length is 14 residues. Germline V CDR1 and CDR2: KGHSH, LQKENI. CDR3 region: CASSPETANYGYTF. The CDR3 DNA sequence: TGTGCCAGCTCACCAGAGACAGCTAACTATGGCTACACCTTC.

This chain joins TRBV24-1 and TRBJ1-1; 9 positions match TRBD1. The CDR3 totals 15 residues. J lost 0 bases, V lost 9 bases, and 7 bases had no gene match. Germline CDR1 is KGHDR and CDR2 is SFDVKD. The CDR3 DNA reads as TGTGCCACCTCGAAGGGACAGGGAATGAACACTGAAGCTTTCTTT. Its translation is CATSKGQGMNTEAFF.

The gene calls are TRBV30 and TRBJ1-2; TRBD1 agrees at 7 bases. Trimming removed 4 bases from V and 8 bases from J; junction bases left unmatched: 19. The CDR3 loop spans 16 amino acids. Germline CDR1 GTSNPN, CDR2 SVGIG (reference sequence). The CDR3 protein is CAWTHNTEGALWGYTF. CDR3 coding DNA: TGTGCCTGGACTCACAATACGGAGGGGGCATTGTGGGGCTACACCTTC. The full variable domain, completed using reference TRBV30 and TRBJ1-2, is SQTIHQWPATLVQPVGSPLSLECTVEGTSNPNLYWYRQAAGRGLQLLFYSVGIGQISSEVPQNLSASRPQDRQFILSSKKLLLSDSGFYLCAWTHNTEGALWGYTFGSGTRLTVV.

The chain couples TRBV5-1 to TRBJ2-3, with 9 bases identical to TRBD2. After removal of 4 bases from V and 6 bases from J, the junction contained 9 bases not matched to a gene. The germline gives CDR1 SGHRS, CDR2 YFSETQ. The CDR3 totals 15 residues. CDR3 amino acids: CASSPTSGTVDTQYF. For the CDR3, the DNA is TGCGCCAGCAGCCCGACTAGCGGCACTGTGGATACGCAGTATTTT.